Sequencing of this T cell receptor beta chain was carried out in a study of T cell repertoires in cytomegalovirus infection. In the study overall: Selection of CMV epitopes for the study included recently identified HLA-C-restricted and well-studied HLA-B-restricted ones. Based on public TCR beta signatures, there were indications of CMV infection and of a matching HLA type.

CDR1 SGHNT and CDR2 YYREEE come from the germline V gene (reference sequence). This CDR3 region has 14 residues. V was pared by 0 bases and J by 5 bases, with 9 bases between. Whole-study findings and limits: Cumulative public TCR beta family frequency identified CMV carriers with the relevant HLA. The ex vivo response was dominated by HLA-C-restricted CMV-specific TCR beta clonotypes.

On this clonotype: What it binds is not known.

MiXCR was run by TCRdb on the reads, yielding one entry per CDR3 protein. The table lists 300,000 or so distinct CDR3 sequences, 25% of them singletons. This chain joins TRBV5-4 and TRBJ2-4; D not certain. The source of this sequence is a human donor in good health (CMV status not recorded). Some clones in this sample may be carry-over from other donors' samples. The sample in question was cultured PBMCs, obtained from culture after CMV antigen stimulation. CDR3 nucleotides: TGTGCCAGCAGCTTGGCCGGGCAGGAAAACATTCAGTACTTC. Amino acids: CASSLAGQENIQYF.